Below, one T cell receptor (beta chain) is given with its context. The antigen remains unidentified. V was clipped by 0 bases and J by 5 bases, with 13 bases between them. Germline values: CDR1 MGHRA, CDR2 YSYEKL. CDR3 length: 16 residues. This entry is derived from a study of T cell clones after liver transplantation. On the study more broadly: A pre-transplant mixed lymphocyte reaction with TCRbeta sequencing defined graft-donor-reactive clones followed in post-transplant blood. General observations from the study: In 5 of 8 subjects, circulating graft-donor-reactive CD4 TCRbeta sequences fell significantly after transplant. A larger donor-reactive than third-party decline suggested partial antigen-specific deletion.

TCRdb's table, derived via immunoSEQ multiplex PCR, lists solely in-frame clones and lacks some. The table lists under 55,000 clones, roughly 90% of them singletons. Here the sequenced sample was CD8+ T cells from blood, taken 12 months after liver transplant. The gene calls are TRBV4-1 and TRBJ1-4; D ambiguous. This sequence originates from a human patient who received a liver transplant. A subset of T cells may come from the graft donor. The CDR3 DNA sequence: TGCGCCAGCAGCCAAGATTTAAGGACGGGGAATGAAAAACTGTTTTTT. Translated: CASSQDLRTGNEKLFF.